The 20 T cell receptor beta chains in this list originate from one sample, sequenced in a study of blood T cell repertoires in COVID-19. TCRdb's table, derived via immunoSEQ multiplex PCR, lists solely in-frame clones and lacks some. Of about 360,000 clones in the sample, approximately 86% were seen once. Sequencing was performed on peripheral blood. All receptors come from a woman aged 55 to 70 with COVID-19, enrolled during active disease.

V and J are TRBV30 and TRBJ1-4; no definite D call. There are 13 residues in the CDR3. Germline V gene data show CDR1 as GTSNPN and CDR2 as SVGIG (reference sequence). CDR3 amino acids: CAGGLAGLGKLFF. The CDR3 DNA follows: TGTGCTGGAGGGTTGGCCGGCCTTGGAAAACTGTTTTTT.

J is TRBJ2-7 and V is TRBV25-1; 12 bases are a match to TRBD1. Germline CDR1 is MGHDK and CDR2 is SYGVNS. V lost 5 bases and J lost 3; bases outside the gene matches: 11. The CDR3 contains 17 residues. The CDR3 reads CASSPPGTGGAIYEQYF. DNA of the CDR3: TGTGCCAGCAGTCCCCCCGGGACAGGGGGCGCGATCTACGAGCAGTACTTC.

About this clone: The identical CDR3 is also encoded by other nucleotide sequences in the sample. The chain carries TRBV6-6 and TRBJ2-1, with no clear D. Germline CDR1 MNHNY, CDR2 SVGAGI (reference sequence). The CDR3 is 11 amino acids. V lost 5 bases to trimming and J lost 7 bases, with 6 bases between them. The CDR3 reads CASSPKNEQFF. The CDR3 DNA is TGTGCCAGCAGTCCTAAAAATGAGCAGTTCTTC.

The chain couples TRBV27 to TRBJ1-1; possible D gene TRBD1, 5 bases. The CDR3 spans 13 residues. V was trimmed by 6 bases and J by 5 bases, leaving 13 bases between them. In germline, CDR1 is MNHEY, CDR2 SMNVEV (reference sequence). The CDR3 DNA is TGTGCCAGCAGCCGACAGCGGGGGACTGAAGCTTTCTTT. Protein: CASSRQRGTEAFF.

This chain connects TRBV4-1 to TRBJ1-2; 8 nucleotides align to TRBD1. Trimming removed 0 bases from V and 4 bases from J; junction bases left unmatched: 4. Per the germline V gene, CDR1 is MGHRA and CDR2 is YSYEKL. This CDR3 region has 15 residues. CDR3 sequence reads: CASSQDNRGGYGYTF. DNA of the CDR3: TGCGCCAGCAGCCAAGATAACAGGGGGGGCTATGGCTACACCTTC.

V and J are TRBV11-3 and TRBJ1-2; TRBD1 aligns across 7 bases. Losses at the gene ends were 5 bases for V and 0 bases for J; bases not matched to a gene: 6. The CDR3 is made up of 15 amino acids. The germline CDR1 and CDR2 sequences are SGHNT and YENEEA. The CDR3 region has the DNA TGTGCCAGCAGCCCAGGGGGGATAGCTAACTATGGCTACACCTTC. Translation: CASSPGGIANYGYTF.

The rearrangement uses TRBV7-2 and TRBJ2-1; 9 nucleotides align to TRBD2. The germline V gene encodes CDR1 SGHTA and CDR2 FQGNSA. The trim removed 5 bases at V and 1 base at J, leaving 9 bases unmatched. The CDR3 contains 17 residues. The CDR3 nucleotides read TGTGCCAGCAGCATCCATAGCGGGGGAAGGTCCTACAATGAGCAGTTCTTC. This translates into CASSIHSGGRSYNEQFF.

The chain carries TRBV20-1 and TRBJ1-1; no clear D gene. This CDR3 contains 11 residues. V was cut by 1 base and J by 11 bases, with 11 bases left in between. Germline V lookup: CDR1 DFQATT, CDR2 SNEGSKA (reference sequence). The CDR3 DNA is TGCAGTGCTAGAGTCAGATGGGAGGCTTTCTTT. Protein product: CSARVRWEAFF.

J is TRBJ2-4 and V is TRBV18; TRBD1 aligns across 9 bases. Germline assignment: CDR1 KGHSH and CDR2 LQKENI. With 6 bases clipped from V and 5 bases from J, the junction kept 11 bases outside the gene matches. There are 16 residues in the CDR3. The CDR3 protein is CASSPVTGGFENIQYF. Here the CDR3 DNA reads TGTGCCAGCTCCCCCGTTACAGGGGGCTTCGAAAACATTCAGTACTTC.

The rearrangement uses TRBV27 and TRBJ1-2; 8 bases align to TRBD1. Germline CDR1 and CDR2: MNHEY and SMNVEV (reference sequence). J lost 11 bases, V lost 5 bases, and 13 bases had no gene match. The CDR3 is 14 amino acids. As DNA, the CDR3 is TGTGCCAGCAGTCTCGGACAGGGTCTGGCCGGGTACACCTTC. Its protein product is CASSLGQGLAGYTF.

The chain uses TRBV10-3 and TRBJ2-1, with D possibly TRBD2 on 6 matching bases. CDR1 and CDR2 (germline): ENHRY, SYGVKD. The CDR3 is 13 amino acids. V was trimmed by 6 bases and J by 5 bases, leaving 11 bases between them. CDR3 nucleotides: TGTGCCATCAGGGGACTGTCCGACAATGAGCAGTTCTTC. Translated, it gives CAIRGLSDNEQFF.

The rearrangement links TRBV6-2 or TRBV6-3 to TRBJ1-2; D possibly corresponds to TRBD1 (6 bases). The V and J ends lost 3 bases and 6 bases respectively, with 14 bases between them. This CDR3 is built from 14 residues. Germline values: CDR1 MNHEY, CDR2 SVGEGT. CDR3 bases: TGTGCCAGCAGTTATGCGGGGGCGAGGGATGGCTACACCTTC. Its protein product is CASSYAGARDGYTF.

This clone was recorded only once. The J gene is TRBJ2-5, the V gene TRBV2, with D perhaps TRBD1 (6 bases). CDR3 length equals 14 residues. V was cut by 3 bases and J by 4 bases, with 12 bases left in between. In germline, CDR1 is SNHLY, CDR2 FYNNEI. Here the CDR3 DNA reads TGTGCCAGCAGTGATAGGGGGTCGCGAGAGACCCAGTACTTC. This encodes CASSDRGSRETQYF.

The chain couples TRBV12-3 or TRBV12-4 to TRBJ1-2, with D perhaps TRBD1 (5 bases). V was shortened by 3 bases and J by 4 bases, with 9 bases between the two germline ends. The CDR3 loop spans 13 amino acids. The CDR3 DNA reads TGTGCCAGCAGTTTCGGACATTCCTATGGCTACACCTTC. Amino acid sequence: CASSFGHSYGYTF.

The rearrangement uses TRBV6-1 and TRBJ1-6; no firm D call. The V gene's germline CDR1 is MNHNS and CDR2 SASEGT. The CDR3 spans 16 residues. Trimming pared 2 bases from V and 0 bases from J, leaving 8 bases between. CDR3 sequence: CASSETSSSYNSPLHF. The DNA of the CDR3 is TGTGCCAGCAGTGAAACGTCGAGCTCCTATAATTCACCCCTCCACTTT.

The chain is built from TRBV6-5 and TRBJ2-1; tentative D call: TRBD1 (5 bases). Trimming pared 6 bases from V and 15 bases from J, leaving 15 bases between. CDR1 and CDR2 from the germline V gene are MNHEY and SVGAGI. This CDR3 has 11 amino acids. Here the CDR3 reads CASSSGLGRFF. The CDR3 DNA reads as TGTGCCAGCAGCTCAGGGCTAGGACGGTTCTTC.

CDR3 bases: TGTGCCAGTAGGACCCCCGACAGGGGGATCAATCAGCCCCAGCATTTT. The encoded protein is CASRTPDRGINQPQHF. This chain connects TRBV19 to TRBJ1-5, with 9 bases that match TRBD1. CDR3 size: 16 residues. CDR1 and CDR2 (germline): LNHDA, SQIVND (reference sequence). Unmatched junction bases numbered 9, after V lost 6 bases and J lost 3 bases.

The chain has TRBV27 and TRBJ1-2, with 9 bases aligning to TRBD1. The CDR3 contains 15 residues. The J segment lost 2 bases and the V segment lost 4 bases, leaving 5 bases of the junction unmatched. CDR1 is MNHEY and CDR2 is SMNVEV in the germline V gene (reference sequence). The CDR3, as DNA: TGTGCCAGCAGTTCGGACAGGGGTCAAAACTATGGCTACACCTTC. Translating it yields CASSSDRGQNYGYTF.

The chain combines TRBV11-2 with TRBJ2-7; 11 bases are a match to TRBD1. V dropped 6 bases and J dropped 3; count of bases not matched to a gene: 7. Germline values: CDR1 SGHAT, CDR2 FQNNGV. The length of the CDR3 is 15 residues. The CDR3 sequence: CASRRTGGAVYEQYF. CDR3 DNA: TGTGCCAGCAGGCGGACAGGGGGCGCGGTCTACGAGCAGTACTTC.

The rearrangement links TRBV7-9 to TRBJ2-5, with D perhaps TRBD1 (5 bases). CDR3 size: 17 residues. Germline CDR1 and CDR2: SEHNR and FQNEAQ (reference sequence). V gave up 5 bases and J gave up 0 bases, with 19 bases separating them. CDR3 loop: CASSASKGVGYQETQYF. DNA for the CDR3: TGTGCCAGCAGCGCGTCAAAAGGGGTGGGGTACCAAGAGACCCAGTACTTC.